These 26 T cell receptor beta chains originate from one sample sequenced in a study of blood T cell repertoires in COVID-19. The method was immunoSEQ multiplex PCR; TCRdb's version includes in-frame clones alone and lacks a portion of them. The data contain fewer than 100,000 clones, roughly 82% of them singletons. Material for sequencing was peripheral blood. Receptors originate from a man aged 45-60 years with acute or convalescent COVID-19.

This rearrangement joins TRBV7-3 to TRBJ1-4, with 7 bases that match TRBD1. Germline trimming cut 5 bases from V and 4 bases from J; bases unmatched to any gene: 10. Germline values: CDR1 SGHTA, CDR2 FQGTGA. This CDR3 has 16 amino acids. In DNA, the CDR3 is TGTGCCAGCAGCCCTGGGCCGGGGACAGATAATGAAAAACTGTTTTTT. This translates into CASSPGPGTDNEKLFF.

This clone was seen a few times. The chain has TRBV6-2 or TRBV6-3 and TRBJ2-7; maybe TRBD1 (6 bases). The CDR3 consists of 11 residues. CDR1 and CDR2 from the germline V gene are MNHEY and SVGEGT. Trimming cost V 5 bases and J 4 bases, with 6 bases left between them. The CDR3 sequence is CASSDRYEQYF. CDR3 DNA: TGTGCCAGCAGTGACAGGTACGAGCAGTACTTC.

As DNA, the CDR3 is TGTGCCAGCAGCTTAGTTCCGATCTATGGGGCCAACGTCCTGACTTTC. Amino acids: CASSLVPIYGANVLTF. The chain is built from TRBV11-2 and TRBJ2-6, with D unclear. Germline CDR1 SGHAT, CDR2 FQNNGV. The CDR3 length is 16 residues. Trimming pared 1 base from V and 3 bases from J, leaving 10 bases between.

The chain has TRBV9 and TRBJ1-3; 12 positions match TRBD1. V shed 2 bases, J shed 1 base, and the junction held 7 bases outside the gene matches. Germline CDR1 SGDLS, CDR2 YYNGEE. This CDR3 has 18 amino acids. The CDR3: CASSVGQGARFSGNTIYF. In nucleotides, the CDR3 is TGTGCCAGCAGCGTGGGACAGGGGGCAAGGTTTTCTGGAAACACCATATATTTT.

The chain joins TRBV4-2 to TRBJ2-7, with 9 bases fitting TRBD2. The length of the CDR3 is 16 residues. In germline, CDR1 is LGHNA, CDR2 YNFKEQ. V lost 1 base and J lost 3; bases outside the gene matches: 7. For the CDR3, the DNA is TGTGCCAGCAGCCAAGGGGGCCTAGCGGGATTCTACGAGCAGTACTTC. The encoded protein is CASSQGGLAGFYEQYF.

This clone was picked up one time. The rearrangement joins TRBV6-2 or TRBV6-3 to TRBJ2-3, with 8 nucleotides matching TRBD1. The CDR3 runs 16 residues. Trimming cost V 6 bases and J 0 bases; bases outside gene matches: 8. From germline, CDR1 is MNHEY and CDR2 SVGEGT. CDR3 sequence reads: CASSTRQGSSTDTQYF. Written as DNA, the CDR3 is TGTGCCAGCAGCACGAGACAGGGGAGTAGCACAGATACGCAGTATTTT.

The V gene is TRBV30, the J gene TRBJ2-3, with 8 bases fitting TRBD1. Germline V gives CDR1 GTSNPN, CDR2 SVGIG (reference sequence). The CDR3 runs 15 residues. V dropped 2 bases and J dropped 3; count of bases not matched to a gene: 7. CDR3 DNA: TGTGCCTGGAGTACCCAGGGACAGGAGACAGATACGCAGTATTTT. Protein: CAWSTQGQETDTQYF.

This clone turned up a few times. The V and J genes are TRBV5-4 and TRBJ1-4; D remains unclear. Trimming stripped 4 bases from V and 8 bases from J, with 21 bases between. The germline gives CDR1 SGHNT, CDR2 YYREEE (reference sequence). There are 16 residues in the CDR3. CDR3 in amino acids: CASSVPTGLPAEKLFF. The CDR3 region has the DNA TGTGCCAGCAGCGTGCCCACGGGGTTGCCGGCGGAAAAACTGTTTTTT.

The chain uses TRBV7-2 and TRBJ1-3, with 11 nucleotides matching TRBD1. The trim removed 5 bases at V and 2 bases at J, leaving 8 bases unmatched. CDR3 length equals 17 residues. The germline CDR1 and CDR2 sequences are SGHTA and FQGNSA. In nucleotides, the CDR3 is TGTGCCAGCAGCACCGGACAGGGGGCTCTAGCTGGAAACACCATATATTTT. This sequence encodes CASSTGQGALAGNTIYF.

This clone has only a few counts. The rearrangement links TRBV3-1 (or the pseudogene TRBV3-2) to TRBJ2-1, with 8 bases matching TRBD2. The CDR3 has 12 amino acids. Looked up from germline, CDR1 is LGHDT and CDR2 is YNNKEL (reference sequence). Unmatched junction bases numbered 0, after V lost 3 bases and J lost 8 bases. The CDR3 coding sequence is TGTGCCAGCAGCCAGACTAGCGATGAGCAGTTCTTC. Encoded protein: CASSQTSDEQFF.

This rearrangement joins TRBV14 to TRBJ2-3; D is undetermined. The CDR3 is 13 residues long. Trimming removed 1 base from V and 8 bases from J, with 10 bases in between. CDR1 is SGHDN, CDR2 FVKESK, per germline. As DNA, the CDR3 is TGTGCCAGCAGCCAAGCCTGGCTAGGTACGCAGTATTTT. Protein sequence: CASSQAWLGTQYF.

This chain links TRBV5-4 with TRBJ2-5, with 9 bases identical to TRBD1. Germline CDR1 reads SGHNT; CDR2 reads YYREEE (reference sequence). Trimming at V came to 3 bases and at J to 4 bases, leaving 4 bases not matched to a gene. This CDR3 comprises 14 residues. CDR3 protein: CASSSQGAGETQYF. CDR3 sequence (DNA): TGTGCCAGCAGCTCACAGGGGGCAGGAGAGACCCAGTACTTC.

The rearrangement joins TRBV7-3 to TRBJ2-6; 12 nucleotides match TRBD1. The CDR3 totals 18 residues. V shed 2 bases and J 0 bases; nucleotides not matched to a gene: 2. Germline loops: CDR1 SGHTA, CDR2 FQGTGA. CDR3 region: CASSLLGQGASGANVLTF. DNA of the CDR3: TGTGCCAGCAGCTTACTGGGACAGGGGGCCTCTGGGGCCAACGTCCTGACTTTC.

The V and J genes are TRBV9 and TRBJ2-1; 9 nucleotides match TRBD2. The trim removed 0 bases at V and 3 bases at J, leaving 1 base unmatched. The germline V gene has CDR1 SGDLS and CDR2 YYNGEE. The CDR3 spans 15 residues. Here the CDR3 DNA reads TGTGCCAGCAGCGTAGTAGCGGGGGACTACAATGAGCAGTTCTTC. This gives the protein CASSVVAGDYNEQFF.

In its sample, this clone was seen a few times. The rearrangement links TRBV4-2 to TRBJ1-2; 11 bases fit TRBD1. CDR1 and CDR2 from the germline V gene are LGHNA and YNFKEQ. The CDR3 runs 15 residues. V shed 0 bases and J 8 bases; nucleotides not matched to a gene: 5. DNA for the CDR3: TGTGCCAGCAGCCAAGAGGGACAGGGGGAAAGGGGCTACACCTTC. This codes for CASSQEGQGERGYTF.

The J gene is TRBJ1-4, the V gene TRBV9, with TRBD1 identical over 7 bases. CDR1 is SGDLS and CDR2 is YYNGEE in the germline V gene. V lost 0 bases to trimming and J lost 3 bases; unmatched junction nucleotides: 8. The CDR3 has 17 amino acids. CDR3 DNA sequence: TGTGCCAGCAGCGTAGCTACGTCGACAGGGCCTAATGAAAAACTGTTTTTT. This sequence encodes CASSVATSTGPNEKLFF.

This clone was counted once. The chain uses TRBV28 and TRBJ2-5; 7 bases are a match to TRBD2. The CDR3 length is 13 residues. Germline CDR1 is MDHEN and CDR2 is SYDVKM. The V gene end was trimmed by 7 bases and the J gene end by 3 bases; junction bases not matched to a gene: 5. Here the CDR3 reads CASKKGGKETQYF. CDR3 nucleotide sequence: TGTGCCAGCAAAAAGGGAGGGAAAGAGACCCAGTACTTC.

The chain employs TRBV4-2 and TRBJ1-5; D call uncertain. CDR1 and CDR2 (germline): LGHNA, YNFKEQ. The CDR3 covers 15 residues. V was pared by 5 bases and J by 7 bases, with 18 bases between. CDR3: CASSARVDLGQPQHF. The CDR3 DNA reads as TGTGCCAGCAGCGCGAGGGTGGATCTGGGCCAGCCCCAGCATTTT.

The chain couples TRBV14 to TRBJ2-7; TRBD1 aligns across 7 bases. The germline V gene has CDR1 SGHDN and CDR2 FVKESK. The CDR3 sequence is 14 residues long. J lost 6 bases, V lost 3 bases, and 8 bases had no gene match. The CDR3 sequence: CASSHLDRTSEQYF. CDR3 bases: TGTGCCAGCAGCCATCTGGACAGGACAAGCGAGCAGTACTTC.

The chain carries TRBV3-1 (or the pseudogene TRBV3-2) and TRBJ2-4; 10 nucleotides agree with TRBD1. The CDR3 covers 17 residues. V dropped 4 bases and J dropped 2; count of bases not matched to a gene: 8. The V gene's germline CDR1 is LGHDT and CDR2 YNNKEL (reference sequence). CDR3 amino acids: CASSPKTGGRTKNIQYF. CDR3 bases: TGTGCCAGCAGCCCCAAGACAGGGGGCAGGACCAAAAACATTCAGTACTTC.

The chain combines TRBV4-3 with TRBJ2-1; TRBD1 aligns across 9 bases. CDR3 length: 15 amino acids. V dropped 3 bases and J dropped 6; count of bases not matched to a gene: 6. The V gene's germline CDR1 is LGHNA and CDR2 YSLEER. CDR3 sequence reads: CASSQLQGASNEQFF. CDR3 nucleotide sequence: TGCGCCAGCAGCCAGTTACAGGGGGCTAGCAATGAGCAGTTCTTC.

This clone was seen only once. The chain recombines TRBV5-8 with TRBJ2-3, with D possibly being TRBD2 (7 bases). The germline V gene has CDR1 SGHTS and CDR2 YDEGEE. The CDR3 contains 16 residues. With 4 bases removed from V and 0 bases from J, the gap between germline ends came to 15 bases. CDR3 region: CASSRGGGQSTDTQYF. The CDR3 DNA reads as TGTGCCAGCAGCCGAGGGGGAGGGCAAAGCACAGATACGCAGTATTTT.

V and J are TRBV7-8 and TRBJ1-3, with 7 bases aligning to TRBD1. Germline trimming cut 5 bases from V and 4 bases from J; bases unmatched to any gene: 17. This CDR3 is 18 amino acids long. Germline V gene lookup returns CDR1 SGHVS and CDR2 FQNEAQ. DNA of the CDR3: TGTGCCAGCAGCGCGGGGACAGCCTCTGGCCGGCTGGGAAACACCATATATTTT. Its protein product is CASSAGTASGRLGNTIYF. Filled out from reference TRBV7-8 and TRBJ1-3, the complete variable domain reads GAGVSQSPRYKVAKRGQDVALRCDPISGHVSLFWYQQALGQGPEFLTYFQNEAQLDKSGLPSDRFFAERPEGSVSTLKIQRTQQEDSAVYLCASSAGTASGRLGNTIYFGEGSWLTVV.

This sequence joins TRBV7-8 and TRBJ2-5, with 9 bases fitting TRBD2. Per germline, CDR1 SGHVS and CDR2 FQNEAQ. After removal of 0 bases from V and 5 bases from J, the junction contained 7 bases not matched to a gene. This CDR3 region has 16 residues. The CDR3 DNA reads TGTGCCAGCAGCTTAGCGGGACTAGCAACAGGGGAGACCCAGTACTTC. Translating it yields CASSLAGLATGETQYF.

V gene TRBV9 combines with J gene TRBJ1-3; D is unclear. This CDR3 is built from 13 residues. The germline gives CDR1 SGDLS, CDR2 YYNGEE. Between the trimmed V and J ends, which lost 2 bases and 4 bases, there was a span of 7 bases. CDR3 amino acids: CASSVGRGNTIYF. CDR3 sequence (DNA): TGTGCCAGCAGCGTGGGCCGCGGAAACACCATATATTTT.

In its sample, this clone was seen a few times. The DNA for the CDR3 is TGTGCCAGCAGTCTCCAGACAGGGCGAGCTTTCTTT. It codes for CASSLQTGRAFF. The genes are TRBV28 and TRBJ1-1; 7 nucleotides match TRBD1. The junction had 7 bases not matched to a gene; V was cut back by 5 bases and J by 10 bases. The CDR3 runs 12 residues. CDR1 is MDHEN and CDR2 is SYDVKM in the germline V gene.